Following are 3 T cell receptor beta chains from one sample sequenced in a study of T cell responses to AZD1222 COVID-19 vaccine. TCRdb's copy holds only in-frame clones and misses some; the assay was immunoSEQ multiplex PCR. The sample holds under 150,000 clones, 93% seen once. This specimen consisted of peripheral blood, obtained on day 0 of AZD1222 vaccination. The receptor source for this set is an adult in good health.

The V and J genes are TRBV6-1 and TRBJ1-2, with 8 bases aligning to TRBD1. Germline V gene lookup returns CDR1 MNHNS and CDR2 SASEGT. The CDR3 is 15 residues long. J was trimmed by 3 bases and V by 3 bases; bases with no gene match: 6. CDR3 loop: CASSDSRGLYYGYTF. CDR3 coding DNA: TGTGCCAGCAGTGATAGCAGGGGGCTGTACTATGGCTACACCTTC.

The V gene is TRBV12-3 or TRBV12-4, the J gene TRBJ1-2; D is undetermined. The V end was cut by 4 bases, the J end by 1 base, with 7 bases between. The CDR3 is made up of 13 amino acids. The CDR3: CASSSGDNYGYTF. The CDR3 DNA follows: TGTGCCAGCAGTTCCGGGGATAACTATGGCTACACCTTC.

CDR3 residues: CASSFSRDGEQYF. CDR3 in DNA: TGTGCCAGCAGTTTCTCCCGGGACGGGGAGCAGTACTTC. The rearrangement links TRBV2 to TRBJ2-7, with D perhaps given as TRBD1 or TRBD2 (5 bases each). The CDR3 sequence is 13 residues long. CDR1 SNHLY and CDR2 FYNNEI come from the germline V gene. Trimming took 5 bases from V and 7 from J, leaving 15 bases between them.